Shown below are 5 T cell receptor beta chains from a single sample sequenced in a study of monozygotic twins with inflammatory bowel disease. TCRdb re-analyzed the 5' RACE reads; it lists each CDR3 protein once, without DNA. This repertoire comprises around 450,000 distinct CDR3 sequences; its ten largest clones make up 2.4%. The sequenced material came from blood. The receptor set was obtained from a human donor with ulcerative colitis or Crohn's disease, or a healthy co-twin of an affected twin (not recorded which).

The rearrangement joins TRBV20-1 to TRBJ2-7; lacking DNA, the TRBD2 call made by TCRdb goes unchecked. The CDR3 spans 13 residues. The germline V gene has CDR1 DFQATT and CDR2 SNEGSKA (reference sequence). CDR3 region: CSAGSSTLYEQYF.

This chain links TRBV20-1 with TRBJ2-5; TCRdb's D gene call, TRBD2, goes unchecked for lack of DNA. Germline V gives CDR1 DFQATT, CDR2 SNEGSKA (reference sequence). The CDR3 loop spans 15 amino acids. The CDR3 here is CSARGLGGLGETQYF.

The chain joins TRBV24-1 to TRBJ2-7; TCRdb returns TRBD2, unconfirmable since there is no DNA. The germline CDR1 and CDR2 sequences are KGHDR and SFDVKD. The CDR3 is 16 amino acids. Here the CDR3 reads CATSDSNGPRAYEQYF.

The CDR3: CSVAIQGALYEQYF. The rearrangement links TRBV29-1 to TRBJ2-7; the TCRdb D gene call, TRBD1, has no DNA to confirm it. CDR3 length equals 14 residues. The V gene's germline CDR1 is SQVTM and CDR2 ANQGSEA.

The chain links TRBV5-5 to TRBJ2-1. The CDR3 is 13 amino acids. Germline V gene sequence: CDR1 SGHKS, CDR2 YYEKEE (reference sequence). The CDR3 reads CASSWESYNEQFF.